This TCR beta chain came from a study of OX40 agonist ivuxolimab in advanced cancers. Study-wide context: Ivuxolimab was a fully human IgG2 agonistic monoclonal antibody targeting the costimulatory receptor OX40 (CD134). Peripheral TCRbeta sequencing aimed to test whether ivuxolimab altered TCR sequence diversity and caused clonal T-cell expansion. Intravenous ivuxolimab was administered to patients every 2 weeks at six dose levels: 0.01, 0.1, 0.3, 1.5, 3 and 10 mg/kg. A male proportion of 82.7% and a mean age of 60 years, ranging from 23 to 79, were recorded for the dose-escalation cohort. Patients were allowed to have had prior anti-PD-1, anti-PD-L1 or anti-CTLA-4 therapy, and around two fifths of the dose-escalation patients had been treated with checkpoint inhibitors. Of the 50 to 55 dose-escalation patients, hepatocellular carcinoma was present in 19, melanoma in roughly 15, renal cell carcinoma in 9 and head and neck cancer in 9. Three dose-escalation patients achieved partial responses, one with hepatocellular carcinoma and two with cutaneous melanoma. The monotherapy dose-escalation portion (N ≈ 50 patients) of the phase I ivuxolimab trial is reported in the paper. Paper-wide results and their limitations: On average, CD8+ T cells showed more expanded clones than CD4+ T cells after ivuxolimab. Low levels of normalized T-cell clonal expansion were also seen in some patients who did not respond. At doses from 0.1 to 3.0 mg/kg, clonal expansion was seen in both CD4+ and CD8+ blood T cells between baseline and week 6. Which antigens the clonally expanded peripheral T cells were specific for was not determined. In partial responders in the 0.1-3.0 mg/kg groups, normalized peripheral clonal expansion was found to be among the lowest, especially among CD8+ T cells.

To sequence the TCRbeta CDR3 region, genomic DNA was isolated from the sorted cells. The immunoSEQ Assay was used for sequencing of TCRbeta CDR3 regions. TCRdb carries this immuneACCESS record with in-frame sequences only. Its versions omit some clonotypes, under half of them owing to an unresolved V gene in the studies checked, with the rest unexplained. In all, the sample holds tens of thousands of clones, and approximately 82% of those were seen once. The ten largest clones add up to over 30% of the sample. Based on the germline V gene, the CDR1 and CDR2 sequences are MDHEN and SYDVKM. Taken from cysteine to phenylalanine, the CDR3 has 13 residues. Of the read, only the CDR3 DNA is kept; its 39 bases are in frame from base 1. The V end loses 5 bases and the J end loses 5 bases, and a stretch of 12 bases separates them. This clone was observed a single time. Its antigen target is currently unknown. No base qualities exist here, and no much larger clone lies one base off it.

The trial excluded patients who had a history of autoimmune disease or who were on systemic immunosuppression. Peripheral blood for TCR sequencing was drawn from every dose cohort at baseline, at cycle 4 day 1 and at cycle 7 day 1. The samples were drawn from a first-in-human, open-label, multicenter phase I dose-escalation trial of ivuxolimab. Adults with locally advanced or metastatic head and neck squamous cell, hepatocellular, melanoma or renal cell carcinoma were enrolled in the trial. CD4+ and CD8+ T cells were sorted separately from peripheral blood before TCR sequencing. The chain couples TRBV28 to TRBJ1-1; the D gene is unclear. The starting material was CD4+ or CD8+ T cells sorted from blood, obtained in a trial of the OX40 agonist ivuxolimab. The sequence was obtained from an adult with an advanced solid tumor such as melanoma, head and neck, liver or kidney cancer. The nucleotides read TGTGCCAGCAGTCAACTGGGGAGGACTGAAGCTTTCTTT. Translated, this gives CASSQLGRTEAFF.